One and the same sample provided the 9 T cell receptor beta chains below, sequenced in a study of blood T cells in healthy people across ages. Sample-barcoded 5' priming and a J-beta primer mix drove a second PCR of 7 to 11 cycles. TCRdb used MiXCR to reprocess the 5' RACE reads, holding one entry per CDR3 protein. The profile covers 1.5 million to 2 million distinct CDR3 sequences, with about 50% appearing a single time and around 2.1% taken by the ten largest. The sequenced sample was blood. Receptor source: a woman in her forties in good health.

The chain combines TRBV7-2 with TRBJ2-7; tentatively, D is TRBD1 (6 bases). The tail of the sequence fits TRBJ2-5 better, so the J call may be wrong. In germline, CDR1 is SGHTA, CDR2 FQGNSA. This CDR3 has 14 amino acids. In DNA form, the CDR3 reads TGTGCCAGCAGCTTGAACAGGGAAGGGGAGACCCAGTACTTC. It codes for CASSLNREGETQYF.

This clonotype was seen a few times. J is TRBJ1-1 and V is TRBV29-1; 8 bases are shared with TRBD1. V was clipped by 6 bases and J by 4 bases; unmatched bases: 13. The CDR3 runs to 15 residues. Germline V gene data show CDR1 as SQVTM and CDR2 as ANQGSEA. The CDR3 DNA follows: TGCAGCGTCGCAGGGGGCCCGGGGGATAGCACTGAAGCTTTCTTT. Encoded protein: CSVAGGPGDSTEAFF.

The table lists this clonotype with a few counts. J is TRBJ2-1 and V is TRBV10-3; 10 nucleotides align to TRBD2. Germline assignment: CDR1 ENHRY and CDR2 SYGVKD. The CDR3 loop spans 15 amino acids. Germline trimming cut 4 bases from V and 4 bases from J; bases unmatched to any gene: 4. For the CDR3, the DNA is TGTGCCATCAGTGGAAGCGGGGGGGTGTACAATGAGCAGTTCTTC. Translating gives CAISGSGGVYNEQFF.

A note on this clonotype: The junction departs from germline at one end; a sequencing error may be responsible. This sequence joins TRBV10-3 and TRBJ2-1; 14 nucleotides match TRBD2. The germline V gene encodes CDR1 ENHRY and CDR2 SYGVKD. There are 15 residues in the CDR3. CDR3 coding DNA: TGTGCCATCAGCCGACTAGCGGGGGGGCCGGATGAGCAGTCCTTC. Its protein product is CAISRLAGGPDEQSF.

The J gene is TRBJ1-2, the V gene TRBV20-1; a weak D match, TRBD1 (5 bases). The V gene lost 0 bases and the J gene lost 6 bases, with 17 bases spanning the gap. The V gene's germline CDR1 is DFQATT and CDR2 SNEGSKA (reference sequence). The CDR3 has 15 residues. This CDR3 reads CSAREREPGLDGYTF. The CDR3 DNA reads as TGCAGTGCTAGAGAGCGCGAACCAGGGTTAGATGGCTACACCTTC.

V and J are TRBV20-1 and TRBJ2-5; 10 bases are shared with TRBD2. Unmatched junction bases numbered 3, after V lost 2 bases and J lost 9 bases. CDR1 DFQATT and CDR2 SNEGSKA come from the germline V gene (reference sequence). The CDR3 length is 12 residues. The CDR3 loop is CSARLLAGPQYF. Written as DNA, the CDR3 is TGCAGTGCTAGACTACTAGCGGGGCCCCAGTACTTC.

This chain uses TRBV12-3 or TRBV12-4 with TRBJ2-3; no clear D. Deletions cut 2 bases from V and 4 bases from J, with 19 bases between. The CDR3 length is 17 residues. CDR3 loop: CASSLTDGLRHADTQYF. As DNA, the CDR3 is TGTGCCAGCAGTTTAACAGACGGCCTTAGACACGCAGATACGCAGTATTTT.

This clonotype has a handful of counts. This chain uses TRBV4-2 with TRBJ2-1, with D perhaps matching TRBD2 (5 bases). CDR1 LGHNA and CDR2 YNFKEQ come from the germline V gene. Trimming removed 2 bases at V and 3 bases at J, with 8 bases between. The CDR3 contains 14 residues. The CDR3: CASSQNRGYNEQFF. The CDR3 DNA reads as TGTGCCAGCAGCCAAAATCGGGGCTACAATGAGCAGTTCTTC.

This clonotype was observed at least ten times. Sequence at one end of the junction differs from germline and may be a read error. The CDR3 region has the DNA TGTGCCAGCAGTTTAGGGGGAACGGGGGAGCAGTACTTC. It translates to CASSLGGTGEQYF. The rearrangement links TRBV7-8 to TRBJ2-7, with D possibly TRBD1 on 6 matching bases. The CDR3 has 13 residues. Looked up from germline, CDR1 is SGHVS and CDR2 is FQNEAQ. Using reference TRBV7-8 and TRBJ2-7 for the parts outside the CDR3, the full variable domain is GAGVSQSPRYKVAKRGQDVALRCDPISGHVSLFWYQQALGQGPEFLTYFQNEAQLDKSGLPSDRFFAERPEGSVSTLKIQRTQQEDSAVYLCASSLGGTGEQYFGPGTRLTVT.